Presented here are 13 T cell receptor beta chains from one specimen sequenced in a study of beta chain features in type 1 diabetes. Since all of the isolated RNA was reverse transcribed, expressed TCRB transcripts were what got sequenced. Profiled with immunoSEQ multiplex PCR; TCRdb holds only in-frame clones, not every one. This table has about 360,000 clones, 10% to 15% appearing once. Sequenced sample: naive CD4+ T cells from blood. The receptors stem from a man aged 18 to 29 in good health.

V is TRBV5-4 and J is TRBJ2-2; tentatively, D is TRBD2 (5 bases). This CDR3 has 16 residues. The germline CDR1 and CDR2 sequences are SGHNT and YYREEE (reference sequence). Trimming shortened V by 1 base and J by 4 bases, and 14 bases separated the two germline ends. CDR3 amino acids: CASSLRSGRGTGELFF. DNA of the CDR3: TGTGCCAGCAGCTTGAGGTCGGGGAGAGGCACCGGGGAGCTGTTTTTT.

The J gene is TRBJ2-5, the V gene TRBV27; D is undetermined. The CDR3 runs to 14 residues. Germline V CDR1 and CDR2: MNHEY, SMNVEV (reference sequence). Trimming took off 6 bases at V and 5 bases at J, with 16 bases between the two ends. CDR3 amino acids: CASRNSLGRETQYF. In DNA form, the CDR3 reads TGTGCCAGCAGGAATTCATTGGGCAGGGAGACCCAGTACTTC.

This clone was observed a few times. This sequence joins TRBV4-1 and TRBJ1-1; D might be TRBD1 (6 bases). CDR1 and CDR2 from the germline V gene are MGHRA and YSYEKL. There are 14 residues in the CDR3. V was trimmed by 6 bases and J by 7 bases, leaving 18 bases between them. CDR3 sequence: CASRRIQGPVEAFF. CDR3 nucleotides: TGCGCCAGCAGGCGAATACAGGGTCCGGTTGAAGCTTTCTTT.

Only a few counts were recorded for this clone. Other DNA sequences within the sample encode an identical CDR3. Here the CDR3 reads CASSPPGEETQYF. The CDR3 nucleotides are TGTGCCAGCTCACCACCCGGGGAAGAGACCCAGTACTTC. The rearrangement uses TRBV18 and TRBJ2-5; tentatively, D is TRBD2 (5 bases). The germline V and J ends were trimmed by 0 bases and 3 bases, with 5 bases remaining between them. In germline, CDR1 is KGHSH, CDR2 LQKENI. The CDR3 runs to 13 residues.

The rearrangement joins TRBV18 to TRBJ1-4; the D gene is possibly TRBD1 (5 bases). The germline V gene has CDR1 KGHSH and CDR2 LQKENI. Between the trimmed V and J ends, which lost 2 bases and 3 bases, there was a span of 13 bases. The CDR3 is made up of 16 amino acids. CDR3 nucleotide sequence: TGTGCCAGCTCACCAGTATCAGGGCCGTCTAATGAAAAACTGTTTTTT. This codes for CASSPVSGPSNEKLFF.

This clone came up a few times. The rearrangement uses TRBV29-1 and TRBJ2-1; D perhaps matches TRBD1 (7 bases). CDR1 and CDR2 from the germline V gene are SQVTM and ANQGSEA. V was trimmed by 2 bases and J by 6 bases, leaving 23 bases between them. The CDR3 is made up of 17 amino acids. The CDR3 protein is CSVESRQGRPRGNEQFF. CDR3 nucleotides: TGCAGCGTTGAATCCCGACAGGGACGCCCGCGGGGCAATGAGCAGTTCTTC.

V is TRBV9 and J is TRBJ2-7; D perhaps matches TRBD1 (6 bases). The CDR3 contains 14 residues. V was shortened by 0 bases and J by 7 bases, with 14 bases between the two germline ends. CDR1 SGDLS and CDR2 YYNGEE come from the germline V gene. The DNA for the CDR3 is TGTGCCAGCAGCGTAGCCGCAGGGGAGTGGGAGCAGTACTTC. It codes for CASSVAAGEWEQYF.

As for this clone: Other DNA sequences in the sample encode the same CDR3. The rearrangement links TRBV4-3 to TRBJ2-7; 9 bases are shared with TRBD2. The CDR3 length is 15 residues. Germline assignment: CDR1 LGHNA and CDR2 YSLEER. The ends lost 4 bases at V and 0 bases at J; junction bases unmatched: 4. The CDR3 DNA reads TGCGCCAGCAGCCTGTTAGCGGGAGCCTCCTACGAGCAGTACTTC. Translating gives CASSLLAGASYEQYF.

The chain links TRBV28 to TRBJ2-1, with 7 bases aligning to TRBD2. This CDR3 region has 16 residues. V shed 5 bases, J shed 6 bases, and the junction held 13 bases outside the gene matches. Germline CDR1 reads MDHEN; CDR2 reads SYDVKM. The CDR3 coding sequence is TGTGCCAGCAGTCCAAATGTACTAGCGCAAGGCAATGAGCAGTTCTTC. It translates to CASSPNVLAQGNEQFF.

This clone was recorded at least ten times. The chain recombines TRBV4-3 with TRBJ1-3; no clear D. The ends were cut back, 3 bases at V and 0 bases at J, with 9 bases in the middle. Per germline, CDR1 LGHNA and CDR2 YSLEER. There are 15 residues in the CDR3. This CDR3 reads CASSQEINSGNTIYF. DNA for the CDR3: TGCGCCAGCAGCCAGGAGATCAACTCTGGAAACACCATATATTTT.

In this sample, this clone turned up a few times. The chain uses TRBV7-3 and TRBJ1-3; 9 nucleotides agree with TRBD1. The junction had 7 bases not matched to a gene; V was cut back by 5 bases and J by 2 bases. The CDR3 has 16 amino acids. Germline V lookup: CDR1 SGHTA, CDR2 FQGTGA. The CDR3: CASSQLGQGTGNTIYF. For the CDR3, the DNA is TGTGCCAGCAGCCAACTGGGACAGGGAACTGGAAACACCATATATTTT.

The chain employs TRBV28 and TRBJ1-2; TRBD1 aligns across 9 bases. The germline V gene has CDR1 MDHEN and CDR2 SYDVKM. The CDR3 has 14 residues. V trimming: 5 bases; J trimming: 7 bases; junction bases outside the gene matches: 8. The CDR3 region is CASSTGTGFGGYTF. The CDR3 DNA reads TGTGCCAGCAGTACGGGGACAGGGTTCGGTGGCTACACCTTC.

A few counts support this clone. This sequence joins TRBV28 and TRBJ2-7, with 14 bases matching TRBD2. The ends lost 7 bases at V and 6 bases at J; junction bases unmatched: 11. Germline assignment: CDR1 MDHEN and CDR2 SYDVKM. CDR3 length: 16 amino acids. Here the CDR3 reads CASILGTSGRPLEQYF. The DNA for the CDR3 is TGTGCCAGCATTCTAGGGACTAGCGGGAGACCTCTCGAGCAGTACTTC.